This TCR beta chain was sequenced in a study of neurological immune-mediated disorders. The CDR3 sequence is 16 residues long. V was shortened by 2 bases and J by 2 bases, with 12 bases between the two germline ends. Germline V gives CDR1 SEHNR, CDR2 FQNEAQ (reference sequence). This clonotype appeared many times. 2 million unsorted PBMCs were stored in RNAlater at -80 °C before RNA extraction. 5'RACE generated cDNA with 10-nucleotide random UMIs. TCRdb re-called the 5' RACE reads through MiXCR, storing one row per CDR3 protein. The sample lists roughly 32,000 distinct CDR3 sequences, roughly 15% occurring once.

This sequence joins TRBV7-9 and TRBJ1-4; unclear D gene. The clonotype was recovered from a man aged 70 or older in good health. Sequencing was performed on PBMCs. CDR3 sequence reads: CASSLSAVATNEKLFF. The CDR3 region has the DNA TGTGCCAGCAGCTTATCTGCAGTGGCCACTAATGAAAAACTGTTTTTT.